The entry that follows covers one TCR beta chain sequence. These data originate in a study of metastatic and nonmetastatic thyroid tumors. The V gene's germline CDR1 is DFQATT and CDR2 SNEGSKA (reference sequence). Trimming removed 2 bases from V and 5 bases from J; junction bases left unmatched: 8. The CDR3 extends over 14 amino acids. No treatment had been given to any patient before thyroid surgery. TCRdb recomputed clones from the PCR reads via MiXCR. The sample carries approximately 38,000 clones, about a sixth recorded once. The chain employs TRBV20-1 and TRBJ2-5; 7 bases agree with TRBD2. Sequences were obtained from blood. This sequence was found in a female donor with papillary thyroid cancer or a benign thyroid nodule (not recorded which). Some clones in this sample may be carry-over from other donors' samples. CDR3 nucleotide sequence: TGCAGTGCTAGATCCCTAGCGGTGGTCGAGACCCAGTACTTC. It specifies CSARSLAVVETQYF.